Sequencing of this T cell receptor (beta chain) was carried out in a study of blood T cell repertoires in COVID-19. The wider study: The analysed material was cDNA or gDNA that came from T cells, B-cell-depleted T cells, or PBMCs.

CDR3 size: 15 residues. V lost 6 bases and J lost 4, with 19 bases in between. CDR1 and CDR2 (germline): ENHRY, SYGVKD. Only in-frame clones appear in the TCRdb table, and some are missing; sequencing was by immunoSEQ multiplex PCR. The sample contains more than 150,000 clones, approximately 87% of which appear only once. This TCR derives from a woman in her sixties or seventies with acute or convalescent COVID-19. The chain employs TRBV10-3 and TRBJ2-7, with a tentative D call TRBD2 (6 bases). Sequencing input: peripheral blood. The CDR3 bases are TGTGCCATCAGCGGAACTGTCGGGAGCCTTTACGAGCAGTACTTC. Protein sequence: CAISGTVGSLYEQYF.